These 5 T cell receptor beta chains were all obtained from the same sample, sequenced in a study of T cells in Graves' hyperthyroidism and ophthalmopathy. What was amplified from RNA transcripts were TCR beta CDR3 regions. HTBI primers drove first-round RT-PCR of the TCR CDR3. MiXCR, applied by TCRdb to the multiplex PCR reads, yields one record per CDR3 protein. The data show a few hundred thousand distinct CDR3 sequences, around 16% seen once. Input material: blood. The receptors derive from a woman aged 25 to 39 with Graves' ophthalmopathy.

In DNA form, the CDR3 reads TGTGCCAGCCATGACGGCCATACGCAGTATTTT. Encoded protein: CASHDGHTQYF. The V call is TRBV28, the J call TRBJ2-3; D is unresolved. This CDR3 has 11 amino acids. Germline values: CDR1 MDHEN, CDR2 SYDVKM. V lost 8 bases, J lost 7 bases, and 10 bases lay in between.

This clonotype was detected many times. This sequence joins TRBV12-3 or TRBV12-4 and TRBJ1-1, with D hard to call. This CDR3 contains 13 residues. Trimming took off 6 bases at V and 1 base at J, with 9 bases between the two ends. The CDR3 protein is CASSYIPNTEAFF. In nucleotides, the CDR3 is TGTGCCAGCAGCTATATCCCGAACACTGAAGCTTTCTTT.

The chain is built from TRBV4-2 and TRBJ2-7; D unresolved. Germline values: CDR1 LGHNA, CDR2 YNFKEQ. V dropped 0 bases and J dropped 3 bases, with 6 bases sitting between them. There are 13 residues in the CDR3. CDR3 DNA: TGTGCCAGCAGCCAAGACCTCTACTACGAGCAGTACTTC. Translation: CASSQDLYYEQYF.

The chain carries TRBV5-5 and TRBJ1-4; D remains unclear. This CDR3 has 16 amino acids. V lost 3 bases and J lost 3, with 15 bases in between. The germline V gene encodes CDR1 SGHKS and CDR2 YYEKEE (reference sequence). CDR3 nucleotides: TGTGCCAGCAGCTATCGGGCCCCAGCATCTAATGAAAAACTGTTTTTT. Translation gives CASSYRAPASNEKLFF.

The chain is built from TRBV29-1 and TRBJ2-1, with D perhaps matching TRBD2 (5 bases). The CDR3 contains 13 residues. In germline, CDR1 is SQVTM, CDR2 ANQGSEA. Trimming took 5 bases from V and 6 from J, leaving 14 bases between them. The CDR3 DNA is TGCAGCGTTTGGCCCGTCGAGGGCAATGAGCAGTTCTTC. Amino acids: CSVWPVEGNEQFF.